This TCR beta chain was profiled in a study of blood T cell repertoires in COVID-19. Produced via immunoSEQ multiplex PCR; TCRdb's table is partial and in-frame only. The table lists about 110,000 clones, roughly 88% of them singletons. The germline gives CDR1 LGHDT, CDR2 YNNKEL (reference sequence). The CDR3 is 20 residues long. The V gene end was trimmed by 0 bases and the J gene end by 4 bases; junction bases not matched to a gene: 18. The table lists this clone with a few counts. J is TRBJ2-7 and V is TRBV3-1 (or the pseudogene TRBV3-2); 10 bases are shared with TRBD2. The source of this sequence is a human donor in a cohort sampled during active COVID-19. Material for sequencing was peripheral blood. The CDR3 DNA follows: TGTGCCAGCAGCCAAGAGCTTTTGGTCAGCGGGAGGGCCTGGCTATACGAGCAGTACTTC. Its protein product is CASSQELLVSGRAWLYEQYF.